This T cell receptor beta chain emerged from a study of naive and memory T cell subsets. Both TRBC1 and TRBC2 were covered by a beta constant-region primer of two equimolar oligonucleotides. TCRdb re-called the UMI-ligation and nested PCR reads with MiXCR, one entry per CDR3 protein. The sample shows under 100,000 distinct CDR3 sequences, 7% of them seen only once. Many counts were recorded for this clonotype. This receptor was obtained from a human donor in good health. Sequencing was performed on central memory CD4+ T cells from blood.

CDR3 bases: TGTGCCATCAGCGCCTTAGGGGACAATCAGCCCCAGCATTTT. It specifies CAISALGDNQPQHF. The V call is TRBV10-3, the J call TRBJ1-5, with a weak D call TRBD1 (5 bases). This CDR3 comprises 14 residues. In germline, CDR1 is ENHRY, CDR2 SYGVKD. Trimming left V 6 bases short and J 3 bases short, with 12 bases between.